This T cell receptor (beta chain) was captured by sequencing in a study of cytotoxic CD8 clonotypes in ibrutinib-treated CLL. In the study overall: Mean per-sample yields comprised about 250,000 productive templates and 80,000 to 100,000 productive rearrangements. Broader study findings: Patients had baseline clonality above age-matched healthy donors, and this clonality moved with circulating CD8+ T-cell counts.

The CDR3 is made up of 17 amino acids. CDR1 and CDR2 (germline): MGHRA, YSYEKL. Trimming cost V 2 bases and J 10 bases; bases outside gene matches: 16. The planned depth of sequencing spanned 1 in 200,000 to 1 in 1 million T cells. TCRdb's copy holds only in-frame clones and misses some; the assay was immunoSEQ multiplex PCR. The sample holds around 140,000 clones, about 84% seen once. Concerning this clone: Antigen unknown.

TCR beta libraries used about 1.9 micrograms of genomic DNA from cryopreserved PBMCs. The V and J genes are TRBV4-1 and TRBJ2-5; 10 bases agree with TRBD2. The sample was PBMCs, taken after 36 months of ibrutinib treatment. This receptor was identified in a human donor with chronic lymphocytic leukemia. CDR3 DNA: TGCGCCAGCAGCCAACCGAAACTAGCGGGACCCCAGGCAGTCCAGTACTTC. Translating gives CASSQPKLAGPQAVQYF.